These T cell receptor beta chains were read from a single sample in a study of OX40 agonist ivuxolimab in advanced cancers. Only in-frame clones appear in the TCRdb table, and some are missing; sequencing was by immunoSEQ multiplex PCR. Found here are some 70,000 clones, over 70% of them singletons; the top ten hold about 1.2%. The input for sequencing was CD4+ or CD8+ T cells sorted from blood, taken in a trial of the OX40 agonist ivuxolimab. Receptor source: an adult with an advanced solid tumor such as melanoma, head and neck, liver or kidney cancer. Both conserved end residues are part of each CDR3. Each record gives: J gene, V gene, D gene, CDR3 protein, CDR3 DNA. D genes are given only for firm matches.

j_call: TRBJ1-2; v_call: TRBV5-8; d_call: .; cdr3_aa: CASTPPYPHGYTF; cdr3_nt: TGTGCCAGCACCCCCCCCTACCCCCATGGCTACACCTTC
j_call: TRBJ2-7; v_call: TRBV2; d_call: .; cdr3_aa: CASSRRRDYEQYF; cdr3_nt: TGTGCCAGCAGTCGAAGGCGAGATTACGAGCAGTACTTC
j_call: TRBJ2-7; v_call: TRBV5-5; d_call: .; cdr3_aa: CASSLAGPNEQYF; cdr3_nt: TGTGCCAGCAGCTTGGCGGGACCCAACGAGCAGTACTTC
j_call: TRBJ2-2; v_call: TRBV10-3; d_call: TRBD1; cdr3_aa: CAISDSPGQGRSGELFF; cdr3_nt: TGTGCCATCAGTGATTCTCCGGGACAGGGGCGCTCCGGGGAGCTGTTTTTT
j_call: TRBJ1-1; v_call: TRBV29-1; d_call: .; cdr3_aa: CSVVGRQVNEAFF; cdr3_nt: TGCAGCGTTGTGGGAAGACAGGTAAATGAAGCTTTCTTT
j_call: TRBJ2-4; v_call: TRBV18; d_call: .; cdr3_aa: CASSPEGPHVQYF; cdr3_nt: TGTGCCAGCTCACCAGAAGGGCCTCATGTACAGTACTTC
j_call: TRBJ1-2; v_call: TRBV28; d_call: .; cdr3_aa: CASSLGGTPYGYTF; cdr3_nt: TGTGCCAGCAGTTTAGGCGGGACACCCTATGGCTACACCTTC
j_call: TRBJ1-2; v_call: TRBV30; d_call: .; cdr3_aa: CAWGGNSYGYTF; cdr3_nt: TGTGCCTGGGGGGGAAACAGCTATGGCTACACCTTC
j_call: TRBJ2-5; v_call: TRBV2; d_call: .; cdr3_aa: CASSSYQETQYF; cdr3_nt: TGTGCCAGCAGTTCGTACCAAGAGACCCAGTACTTC
j_call: TRBJ1-2; v_call: TRBV4-3; d_call: .; cdr3_aa: CASSQEPGDYYGYTF; cdr3_nt: TGCGCCAGCAGCCAAGAACCAGGGGATTACTATGGCTACACCTTC
j_call: TRBJ2-5; v_call: TRBV9; d_call: .; cdr3_aa: CASSAGLQQETQYF; cdr3_nt: TGTGCCAGCAGCGCCGGACTACAACAAGAGACCCAGTACTTC
j_call: TRBJ2-7; v_call: TRBV19; d_call: .; cdr3_aa: CASSIDWVPGTEQYF; cdr3_nt: TGTGCCAGTAGTATAGATTGGGTTCCCGGAACCGAGCAGTACTTC
j_call: TRBJ2-3; v_call: TRBV18; d_call: .; cdr3_aa: CASSPPGVSGADTQYF; cdr3_nt: TGTGCCAGCTCACCACCGGGGGTTAGCGGAGCAGATACGCAGTATTTT
j_call: TRBJ1-1; v_call: TRBV7-2; d_call: TRBD1; cdr3_aa: CASSSRTGGPQNTEAFF; cdr3_nt: TGTGCCAGCAGCTCGCGGACAGGGGGCCCTCAGAACACTGAAGCTTTCTTT
j_call: TRBJ1-2; v_call: TRBV10-3; d_call: .; cdr3_aa: CAISEDYGYTF; cdr3_nt: TGTGCCATCAGTGAGGACTATGGCTACACCTTC
j_call: TRBJ2-1; v_call: TRBV7-9; d_call: TRBD2; cdr3_aa: CASSPLSSGGASYNEQFF; cdr3_nt: TGTGCCAGCAGCCCCCTCTCTAGCGGGGGGGCCAGCTACAATGAGCAGTTCTTC
j_call: TRBJ1-1; v_call: TRBV5-4; d_call: TRBD1; cdr3_aa: CASSLAQGLNTEAFF; cdr3_nt: TGTGCCAGCAGCTTAGCACAGGGGTTGAACACTGAAGCTTTCTTT
j_call: TRBJ1-2; v_call: TRBV4-1; d_call: TRBD1; cdr3_aa: CASSQEGQGGGYTF; cdr3_nt: TGCGCCAGCAGCCAAGAAGGACAGGGGGGTGGCTACACCTTC